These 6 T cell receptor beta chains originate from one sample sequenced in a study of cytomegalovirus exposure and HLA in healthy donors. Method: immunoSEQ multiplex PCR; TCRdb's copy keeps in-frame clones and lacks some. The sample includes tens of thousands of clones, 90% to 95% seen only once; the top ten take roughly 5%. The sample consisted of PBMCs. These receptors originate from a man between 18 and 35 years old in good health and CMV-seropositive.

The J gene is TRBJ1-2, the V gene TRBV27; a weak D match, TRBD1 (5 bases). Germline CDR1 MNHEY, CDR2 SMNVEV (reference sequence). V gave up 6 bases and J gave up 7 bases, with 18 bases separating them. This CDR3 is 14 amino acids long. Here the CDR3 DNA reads TGTGCCAGCAGGGACTACGGGGCGGGGGGTGGCTACACCTTC. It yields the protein CASRDYGAGGGYTF.

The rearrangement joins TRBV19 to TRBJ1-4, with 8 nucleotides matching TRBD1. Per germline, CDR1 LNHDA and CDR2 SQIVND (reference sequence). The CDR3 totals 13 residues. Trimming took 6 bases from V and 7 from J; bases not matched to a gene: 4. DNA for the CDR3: TGTGCCAGTAGAGACAGGGGAGGTGAAAAACTGTTTTTT. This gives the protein CASRDRGGEKLFF.

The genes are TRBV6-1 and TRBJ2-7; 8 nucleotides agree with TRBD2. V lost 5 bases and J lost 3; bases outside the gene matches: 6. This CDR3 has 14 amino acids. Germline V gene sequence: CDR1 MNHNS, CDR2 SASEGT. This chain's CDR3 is CASSKLAENYEQYF. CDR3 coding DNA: TGTGCCAGCAGTAAACTAGCGGAGAACTACGAGCAGTACTTC.

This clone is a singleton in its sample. In DNA form, the CDR3 reads TGTGCCAGCAGCAGCGGACAGTTTTCCAATCAGCCCCAGCATTTT. Translation gives CASSSGQFSNQPQHF. This sequence joins TRBV2 and TRBJ1-5; possible D gene TRBD1, 6 bases. The CDR3 length is 15 residues. Trimming pared 6 bases from V and 3 bases from J, leaving 15 bases between. CDR1 SNHLY and CDR2 FYNNEI come from the germline V gene.

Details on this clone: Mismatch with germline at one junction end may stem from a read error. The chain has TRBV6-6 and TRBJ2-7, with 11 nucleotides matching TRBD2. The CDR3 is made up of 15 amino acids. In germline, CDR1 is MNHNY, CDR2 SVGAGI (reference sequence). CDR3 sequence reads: CASRYSGLAAYEQYF. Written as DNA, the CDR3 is TGTGCCAGCAGGTACTCGGGACTAGCGGCCTACGAGCAGTACTTC.

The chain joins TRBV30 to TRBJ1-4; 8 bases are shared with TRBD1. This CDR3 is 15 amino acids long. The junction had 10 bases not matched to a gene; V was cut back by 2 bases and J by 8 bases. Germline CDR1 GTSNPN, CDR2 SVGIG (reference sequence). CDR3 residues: CAWSFVDRDTEKLFF. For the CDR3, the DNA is TGTGCCTGGAGTTTCGTGGACAGGGATACGGAAAAACTGTTTTTT.